The rows below give T cell receptor beta chains drawn from one sample of a study of blood T cell repertoires in COVID-19. This table comes from immunoSEQ multiplex PCR, and its TCRdb copy is limited to in-frame clones, with some not included. The sample consists of about 170,000 clones, around four fifths of them appearing once. Sequencing was performed on peripheral blood. Receptor source: a woman at least 80 years old with COVID-19, enrolled during active disease. Both conserved end residues are part of each CDR3. Fields, in order: CDR3 DNA, CDR3 protein, J gene, D gene, V gene, clone size. The D gene is left open where the match is weak. Clone size is shown for a subset of rows, as once, few, many or a class of expanded clone.

CDR3nt: TGTGCCACCAGCAGAGATACTTATTCACCCCTCCACTTT
CDR3aa: CATSRDTYSPLHF
j_gene: TRBJ1-6
d_gene: .
v_gene: TRBV15
abundance: .

CDR3nt: TGTGCCAGCTGGGGACAGAACACTGAAGCTTTCTTT
CDR3aa: CASWGQNTEAFF
j_gene: TRBJ1-1
d_gene: .
v_gene: TRBV2
abundance: .

CDR3nt: TGTGCCAGCAGTCGACAGGGAGGCGATGAGCAGTTCTTC
CDR3aa: CASSRQGGDEQFF
j_gene: TRBJ2-1
d_gene: .
v_gene: TRBV11-2
abundance: .

CDR3nt: TGTGCCAGCAGGTTCCGGGACAGGAGCTCCTACGAGCAGTACTTC
CDR3aa: CASRFRDRSSYEQYF
j_gene: TRBJ2-7
d_gene: TRBD1
v_gene: TRBV7-2
abundance: few

CDR3nt: TGTGCCATCAGTGAGTCGTACTCGGGAGGGCCAGCTGGGGCCAACGTCCTGACTTTC
CDR3aa: CAISESYSGGPAGANVLTF
j_gene: TRBJ2-6
d_gene: TRBD2
v_gene: TRBV10-3
abundance: .

CDR3nt: TGTGCCAGCAGTACCCCCATGGCTGGCTACACCTTC
CDR3aa: CASSTPMAGYTF
j_gene: TRBJ1-2
d_gene: .
v_gene: TRBV28
abundance: .

CDR3nt: TGCGCCAGCAGCTCGGGACAGGGGGTTGGCTATGGCTACACCTTC
CDR3aa: CASSSGQGVGYGYTF
j_gene: TRBJ1-2
d_gene: TRBD1
v_gene: TRBV5-1
abundance: .

CDR3nt: TGCGCCAGCAGCTTAGGGGCGGTGACGGAAGCTTTCTTT
CDR3aa: CASSLGAVTEAFF
j_gene: TRBJ1-1
d_gene: .
v_gene: TRBV5-1
abundance: .

CDR3nt: TGTGCCAGTAGTATATCCGGGGCACCGGGAGGGCAAGAAAAACTGTTTTTT
CDR3aa: CASSISGAPGGQEKLFF
j_gene: TRBJ1-4
d_gene: .
v_gene: TRBV19
abundance: .

CDR3nt: TGTGCCAGCAGCCTTTTCACGGGGGGGCCGGGTGAGCAGTTCTTC
CDR3aa: CASSLFTGGPGEQFF
j_gene: TRBJ2-1
d_gene: TRBD2
v_gene: TRBV3-1/TRBV3-2
abundance: .

CDR3nt: TGCGCCAGCAGCTCGGGACAGGTCGGAGGGGGCTACACCTTC
CDR3aa: CASSSGQVGGGYTF
j_gene: TRBJ1-2
d_gene: TRBD1
v_gene: TRBV5-1
abundance: .

CDR3nt: TGTGCCAGCAGCGCGGGACTAGCGGGACTGAACACCGGGGAGCTGTTTTTT
CDR3aa: CASSAGLAGLNTGELFF
j_gene: TRBJ2-2
d_gene: TRBD2
v_gene: TRBV9
abundance: .

CDR3nt: TGTGCCAGCAGTTCGGGAGGGAATCAGCCCCAGCATTTT
CDR3aa: CASSSGGNQPQHF
j_gene: TRBJ1-5
d_gene: .
v_gene: TRBV28
abundance: .

CDR3nt: TGTGCCAGCAGCAGGACTCGAGAGACCCAGTACTTC
CDR3aa: CASSRTRETQYF
j_gene: TRBJ2-5
d_gene: .
v_gene: TRBV7-2
abundance: .

CDR3nt: TGTGCCAGCAGTTTTTGGGGCCAGAACTATGGCTACACCTTC
CDR3aa: CASSFWGQNYGYTF
j_gene: TRBJ1-2
d_gene: .
v_gene: TRBV27
abundance: .

CDR3nt: TGTGCCAGCAGCTTAGCGCGAAATGAAAAACTGTTTTTT
CDR3aa: CASSLARNEKLFF
j_gene: TRBJ1-4
d_gene: .
v_gene: TRBV11-1
abundance: .

CDR3nt: TGTGCCAGTAGTAGTGGGGGGGGCGTGGGCAATCAGCCCCAGCATTTT
CDR3aa: CASSSGGGVGNQPQHF
j_gene: TRBJ1-5
d_gene: .
v_gene: TRBV19
abundance: .

CDR3nt: TGTGCCAGCGGCGGGGACAGCAACGAGCAGTACTTC
CDR3aa: CASGGDSNEQYF
j_gene: TRBJ2-7
d_gene: .
v_gene: TRBV12-3/TRBV12-4
abundance: .

CDR3nt: TGTGCTAGGCGAAGGACAGGCCTCATTCAGCCCCAGCATTTT
CDR3aa: CARRRTGLIQPQHF
j_gene: TRBJ1-5
d_gene: TRBD1
v_gene: TRBV12-5
abundance: .

CDR3nt: TGTGCCAGCAGCCAGTCCGGGGGGGGAACTAATGAAAAACTGTTTTTT
CDR3aa: CASSQSGGGTNEKLFF
j_gene: TRBJ1-4
d_gene: .
v_gene: TRBV4-2
abundance: .

CDR3nt: TGTGCCAGCAGCCAAAGATGCGGGTTACATCTTTGTGCTTTCTTT
CDR3aa: CASSQRCGLHLCAFF
j_gene: TRBJ1-1
d_gene: .
v_gene: TRBV14
abundance: .

CDR3nt: TGTGCCACCAGCAGGTCCAAAGAGACCCAGTACTTC
CDR3aa: CATSRSKETQYF
j_gene: TRBJ2-5
d_gene: .
v_gene: TRBV15
abundance: .

CDR3nt: TGTGCCAGCAACCCCGGGGGGAACACCGGGGAGCTGTTTTTT
CDR3aa: CASNPGGNTGELFF
j_gene: TRBJ2-2
d_gene: .
v_gene: TRBV5-8
abundance: .

CDR3nt: TGTGCCAGCATCCCGGGACAGGGAGGATCACCCCTCCACTTT
CDR3aa: CASIPGQGGSPLHF
j_gene: TRBJ1-6
d_gene: TRBD1
v_gene: TRBV28
abundance: .

CDR3nt: TGTGCCAGCAGAGCGCCAGGGATCACTGGAAACACCATATATTTT
CDR3aa: CASRAPGITGNTIYF
j_gene: TRBJ1-3
d_gene: .
v_gene: TRBV6-5
abundance: .

CDR3nt: TGTGCCAGCAGCCCACGCAGTCGGGTAGAGGAGACCCAGTACTTC
CDR3aa: CASSPRSRVEETQYF
j_gene: TRBJ2-5
d_gene: .
v_gene: TRBV9
abundance: .

CDR3nt: TGTGCCAGCAGCCGCAGTCCGAACACTGAAGCTTTCTTT
CDR3aa: CASSRSPNTEAFF
j_gene: TRBJ1-1
d_gene: .
v_gene: TRBV11-3
abundance: .